The 9 T cell receptor beta chains presented below share a single source sample, sequenced in a study of cytotoxic CD8 clonotypes in ibrutinib-treated CLL. Method: immunoSEQ multiplex PCR; TCRdb's copy keeps in-frame clones and lacks some. The sample lists under 300,000 clones; 70% to 80% were seen once. The sequencing used PBMCs, collected at disease progression, from a patient treated with ibrutinib. These receptor sequences come from a human donor with chronic lymphocytic leukemia.

J is TRBJ1-5 and V is TRBV15; no definite D call. The germline V gene encodes CDR1 LNHNV and CDR2 YYDKDF (reference sequence). Trimming removed 1 base from V and 2 bases from J, with 6 bases in between. The CDR3 consists of 14 residues. Here the CDR3 reads CATSRGQRNQPQHF. In DNA form, the CDR3 reads TGTGCCACCAGCAGAGGTCAACGCAATCAGCCCCAGCATTTT.

This chain connects TRBV2 to TRBJ1-2; a possible D gene is TRBD1 (6 bases). The CDR3 contains 12 residues. Germline values: CDR1 SNHLY, CDR2 FYNNEI. With 7 bases removed from V and 7 bases from J, the gap between germline ends came to 13 bases. CDR3 sequence: CASNRVLSGYTF. The DNA of the CDR3 is TGTGCCAGCAACAGGGTTTTGAGTGGCTACACCTTC.

The rearrangement links TRBV18 to TRBJ2-1, with D uncertain. The CDR3 is 11 amino acids. Trimming removed 6 bases from V and 8 bases from J, with 8 bases in between. The germline V gene encodes CDR1 KGHSH and CDR2 LQKENI. CDR3 region: CASSPLDEQFF. The CDR3 region has the DNA TGTGCCAGCTCCCCCCTGGATGAGCAGTTCTTC. Drawing the rest from reference TRBV18 and TRBJ2-1, the complete variable domain is NAGVMQNPRHLVRRRGQEARLRCSPMKGHSHVYWYRQLPEEGLKFMVYLQKENIIDESGMPKERFSAEFPKEGPSILRIQQVVRGDSAAYFCASSPLDEQFFGPGTRLTVL.

The chain carries TRBV6-1 and TRBJ2-2; D is uncertain. Trimming removed 5 bases from V and 1 base from J, with 5 bases in between. The CDR3 runs to 13 residues. Germline CDR1 reads MNHNS; CDR2 reads SASEGT. The DNA for the CDR3 is TGTGCCAGCAGTTATCTGAACACCGGGGAGCTGTTTTTT. Translated: CASSYLNTGELFF.

The V call is TRBV27, the J call TRBJ2-7, with a possible D match to TRBD1 (6 bases). The CDR3 totals 15 residues. Trimming left V 2 bases short and J 0 bases short, with 11 bases between. Germline values: CDR1 MNHEY, CDR2 SMNVEV (reference sequence). The DNA for the CDR3 is TGTGCCAGCAGTTTAGGTGGGGGCCTCTCCTACGAGCAGTACTTC. Amino acids: CASSLGGGLSYEQYF.

The chain has TRBV19 and TRBJ1-2; D uncertain. Trimming took off 2 bases at V and 4 bases at J, with 17 bases between the two ends. CDR3 size: 16 residues. In germline, CDR1 is LNHDA, CDR2 SQIVND (reference sequence). The CDR3 protein is CASSIIVGPKGYGYTF. In DNA, the CDR3 is TGTGCCAGTAGTATAATAGTGGGCCCCAAAGGCTATGGCTACACCTTC.

With respect to this clone: Other DNA variants within this sample encode the same CDR3. CDR3 bases: TGTGCCAGCAGCTTGGGACGGAGCACAGATACGCAGTATTTT. Amino acid sequence: CASSLGRSTDTQYF. The gene calls are TRBV7-2 and TRBJ2-3, with D possibly being TRBD1 or TRBD2 (5 bases each). Germline assignment: CDR1 SGHTA and CDR2 FQGNSA. Trimming shortened V by 3 bases and J by 0 bases, and 7 bases separated the two germline ends. The CDR3 consists of 14 residues.

The CDR3 here is CASSKATGTGKGEQYF. The DNA of the CDR3 is TGTGCCAGCAGCAAAGCCACCGGGACAGGGAAAGGCGAGCAGTACTTC. This chain uses TRBV21-1 with TRBJ2-7; the D call TRBD1 from the table was never checked on the DNA. TRBV21-1 is deemed a pseudogene. CDR3 length: 16 amino acids.

This sequence joins TRBV10-3 and TRBJ2-3; D remains ambiguous. The V end was cut by 2 bases, the J end by 1 base, with 10 bases between. The CDR3 loop spans 15 amino acids. Germline V CDR1 and CDR2: ENHRY, SYGVKD. Written as DNA, the CDR3 is TGTGCCATCAGTGAGCAAGGGTCTCGCACAGATACGCAGTATTTT. Amino acid sequence: CAISEQGSRTDTQYF.